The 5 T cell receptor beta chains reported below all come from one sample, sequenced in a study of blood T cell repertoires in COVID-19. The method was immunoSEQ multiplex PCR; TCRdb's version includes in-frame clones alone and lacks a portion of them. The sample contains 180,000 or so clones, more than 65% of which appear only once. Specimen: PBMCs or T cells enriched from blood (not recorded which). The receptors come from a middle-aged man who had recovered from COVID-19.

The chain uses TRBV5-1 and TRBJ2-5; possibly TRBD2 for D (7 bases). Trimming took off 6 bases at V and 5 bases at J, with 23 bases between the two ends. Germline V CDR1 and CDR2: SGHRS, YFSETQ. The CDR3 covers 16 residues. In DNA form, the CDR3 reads TGCGCCAGCACCTTAAACGGGGGGCCTTCATCTGAGACCCAGTACTTC. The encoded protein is CASTLNGGPSSETQYF.

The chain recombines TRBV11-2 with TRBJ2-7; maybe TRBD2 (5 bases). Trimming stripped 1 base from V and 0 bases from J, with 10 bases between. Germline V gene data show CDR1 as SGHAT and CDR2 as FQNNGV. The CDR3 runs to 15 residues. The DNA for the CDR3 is TGTGCCAGCAGCTTAGGGCGGGTACTCTCCTACGAGCAGTACTTC. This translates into CASSLGRVLSYEQYF. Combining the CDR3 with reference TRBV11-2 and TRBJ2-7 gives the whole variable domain EAGVAQSPRYKIIEKRQSVAFWCNPISGHATLYWYQQILGQGPKLLIQFQNNGVVDDSQLPKDRFSAERLKGVDSTLKIQPAKLEDSAVYLCASSLGRVLSYEQYFGPGTRLTVT.

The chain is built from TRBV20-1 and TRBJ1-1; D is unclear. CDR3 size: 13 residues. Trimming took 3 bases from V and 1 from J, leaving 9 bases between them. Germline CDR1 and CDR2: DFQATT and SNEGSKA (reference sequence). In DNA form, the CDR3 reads TGCAGTGCTAGTGACGCGAGGAACACTGAAGCTTTCTTT. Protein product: CSASDARNTEAFF.

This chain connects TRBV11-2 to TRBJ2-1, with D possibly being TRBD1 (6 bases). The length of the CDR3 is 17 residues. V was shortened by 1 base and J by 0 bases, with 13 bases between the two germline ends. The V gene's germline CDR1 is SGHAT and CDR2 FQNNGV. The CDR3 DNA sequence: TGTGCCAGCAGCTTAGTGGTCAGGGGTGGCTCCTACAATGAGCAGTTCTTC. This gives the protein CASSLVVRGGSYNEQFF.

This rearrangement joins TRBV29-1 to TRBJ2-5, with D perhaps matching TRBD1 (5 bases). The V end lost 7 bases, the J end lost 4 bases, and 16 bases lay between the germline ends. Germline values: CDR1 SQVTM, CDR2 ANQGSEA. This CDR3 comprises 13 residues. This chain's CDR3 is CSAGPQVPETQYF. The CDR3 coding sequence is TGCAGCGCCGGCCCACAGGTCCCAGAGACCCAGTACTTC. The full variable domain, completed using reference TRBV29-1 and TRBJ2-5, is SAVISQKPSRDICQRGTSLTIQCQVDSQVTMMFWYRQQPGQSLTLIATANQGSEATYESGFVIDKFPISRPNLTFSTLTVSNMSPEDSSIYLCSAGPQVPETQYFGPGTRLLVL.